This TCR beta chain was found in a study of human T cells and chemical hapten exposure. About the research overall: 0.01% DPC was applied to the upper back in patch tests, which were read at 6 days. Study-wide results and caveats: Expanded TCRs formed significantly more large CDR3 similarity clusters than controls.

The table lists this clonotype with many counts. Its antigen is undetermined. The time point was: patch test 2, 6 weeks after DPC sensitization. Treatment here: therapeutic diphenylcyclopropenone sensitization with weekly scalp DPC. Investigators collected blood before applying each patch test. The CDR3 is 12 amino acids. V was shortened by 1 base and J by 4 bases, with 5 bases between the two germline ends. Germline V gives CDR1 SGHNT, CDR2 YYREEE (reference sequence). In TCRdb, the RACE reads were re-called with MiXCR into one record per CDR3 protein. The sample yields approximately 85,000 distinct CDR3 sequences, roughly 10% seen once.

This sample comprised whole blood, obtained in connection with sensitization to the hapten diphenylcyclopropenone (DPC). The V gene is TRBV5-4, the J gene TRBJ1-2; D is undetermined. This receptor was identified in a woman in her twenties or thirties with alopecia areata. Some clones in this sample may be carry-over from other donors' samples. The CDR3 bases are TGTGCCAGCAGCTTGTCGGGCTATGGCTACACCTTC. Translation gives CASSLSGYGYTF.